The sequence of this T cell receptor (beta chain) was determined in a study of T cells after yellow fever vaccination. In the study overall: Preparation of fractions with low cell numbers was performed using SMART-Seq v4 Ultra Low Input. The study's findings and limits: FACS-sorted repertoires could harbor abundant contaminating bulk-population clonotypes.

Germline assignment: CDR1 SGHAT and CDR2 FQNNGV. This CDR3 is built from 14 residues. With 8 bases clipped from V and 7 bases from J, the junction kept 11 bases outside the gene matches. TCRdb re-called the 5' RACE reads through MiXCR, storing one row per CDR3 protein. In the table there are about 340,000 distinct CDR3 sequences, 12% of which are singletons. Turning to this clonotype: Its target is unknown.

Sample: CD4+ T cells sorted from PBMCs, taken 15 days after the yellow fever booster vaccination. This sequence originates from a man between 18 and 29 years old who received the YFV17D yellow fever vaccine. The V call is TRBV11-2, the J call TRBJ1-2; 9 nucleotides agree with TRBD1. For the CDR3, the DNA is TGTGCCAGCGGAGTTACAGGGGGCTATGGTGGCTACACCTTC. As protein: CASGVTGGYGGYTF.